These 30 T cell receptor beta chains originate from one sample sequenced in a study of T cell changes during pregnancy in multiple sclerosis. The protocol was immunoSEQ multiplex PCR, while the TCRdb copy is restricted to in-frame clones and leaves out a portion. The profile covers around 66,000 clones, with roughly nine tenths appearing a single time and approximately 3% taken by the ten largest. The sequencing used peripheral blood, collected in the first trimester of pregnancy. Every receptor here comes from a female donor in good health, enrolled as a control in a pregnancy study.

The CDR3 DNA reads as TGTGCCAGCAGTCCCGGGGGTGGGCGGGGCTGGAACTATGGCTACACCTTC. Protein product: CASSPGGGRGWNYGYTF. This chain uses TRBV25-1 with TRBJ1-2, with D possibly TRBD1 on 5 matching bases. The CDR3 totals 17 residues. V lost 5 bases and J lost 2, with 21 bases in between. CDR1 is MGHDK, CDR2 SYGVNS, per germline.

The rearrangement joins TRBV2 to TRBJ2-1, with 13 positions matching TRBD2. CDR3 length: 18 residues. The germline gives CDR1 SNHLY, CDR2 FYNNEI. Trimming took 6 bases from V and 7 from J; bases not matched to a gene: 15. The chain's CDR3 is CASRGELAGGLRGNEQFF. CDR3 DNA sequence: TGTGCCAGCAGGGGGGAACTAGCGGGGGGGCTCAGAGGGAATGAGCAGTTCTTC.

The V and J genes are TRBV5-4 and TRBJ2-3; TRBD2 agrees at 10 bases. The V and J ends lost 5 bases and 0 bases, in that order; junction bases with no gene match: 9. This CDR3 region has 17 residues. CDR1 is SGHNT and CDR2 is YYREEE in the germline V gene (reference sequence). The CDR3 DNA reads TGTGCCAGCAGTCCCGGTCGGACTAGCGGTAGCACAGATACGCAGTATTTT. Encoded protein: CASSPGRTSGSTDTQYF.

This chain links TRBV5-1 with TRBJ2-1; D not certain. This CDR3 is built from 13 residues. Looked up from germline, CDR1 is SGHRS and CDR2 is YFSETQ. V lost 0 bases and J lost 5, with 6 bases in between. The CDR3 here is CASSLDRHNEQFF. CDR3 DNA: TGCGCCAGCAGCTTGGACAGACACAATGAGCAGTTCTTC.

The chain joins TRBV7-6 to TRBJ1-4; TRBD1 matches 9 bases. V trimming: 1 base; J trimming: 1 base; junction bases outside the gene matches: 4. The CDR3 has 17 residues. CDR1 is SGHVS and CDR2 is FNYEAQ in the germline V gene. The CDR3 DNA is TGTGCCAGCAGCTTAGTGGGACAGGGCCGAACTAATGAAAAACTGTTTTTT. As protein: CASSLVGQGRTNEKLFF.

J is TRBJ2-2 and V is TRBV19; D gene unclear. The germline V gene has CDR1 LNHDA and CDR2 SQIVND (reference sequence). Trimming stripped 1 base from V and 7 bases from J, with 4 bases between. The CDR3 covers 12 residues. The CDR3 reads CASSIVNGELFF. As DNA, the CDR3 is TGTGCCAGTAGTATAGTTAACGGGGAGCTGTTTTTT. Combining the CDR3 with reference TRBV19 and TRBJ2-2 gives the whole variable domain DGGITQSPKYLFRKEGQNVTLSCEQNLNHDAMYWYRQDPGQGLRLIYYSQIVNDFQKGDIAEGYSVSREKKESFPLTVTSAQKNPTAFYLCASSIVNGELFFGEGSRLTVL.

The genes are TRBV29-1 and TRBJ1-1; 7 bases match TRBD1. CDR1 and CDR2 from the germline V gene are SQVTM and ANQGSEA. J lost 7 bases, V lost 4 bases, and 12 bases had no gene match. The CDR3 extends over 14 amino acids. The CDR3 DNA reads as TGCAGCGTTGGATCATCCGACAGGGCCAATGAAGCTTTCTTT. Its translation: CSVGSSDRANEAFF.

The chain has TRBV7-2 and TRBJ1-3, with D possibly TRBD1 on 6 matching bases. V was cut by 7 bases and J by 4 bases, with 14 bases left in between. Germline V gene sequence: CDR1 SGHTA, CDR2 FQGNSA. This CDR3 spans 14 amino acids. The CDR3 loop is CASKGVLGGNTIYF. DNA for the CDR3: TGTGCCAGCAAGGGGGTTCTGGGCGGAAACACCATATATTTT.

This sequence joins TRBV7-3 and TRBJ2-3; 9 nucleotides align to TRBD2. Looked up from germline, CDR1 is SGHTA and CDR2 is FQGTGA. This CDR3 contains 16 residues. J gave up 2 bases and V 5 bases, and 8 bases lay outside the gene matches. CDR3 protein: CASSPVGLAFTDTQYF. DNA for the CDR3: TGTGCCAGCAGCCCCGTCGGACTAGCGTTCACAGATACGCAGTATTTT.

V and J are TRBV5-6 and TRBJ2-2; D is unclear. CDR3 length equals 12 residues. Germline V gene data show CDR1 as SGHDT and CDR2 as YYEEEE. Trimming removed 4 bases from V and 4 bases from J, with 5 bases in between. DNA for the CDR3: TGTGCCAGCAGCCATTCCACCGGGGAGCTGTTTTTT. Translation gives CASSHSTGELFF.

This clone came up once. The gene calls are TRBV4-1 and TRBJ2-7; no definite D call. CDR3 length: 15 residues. The germline CDR1 and CDR2 sequences are MGHRA and YSYEKL. V gave up 2 bases and J gave up 2 bases, with 13 bases separating them. CDR3 sequence: CASSQSLAPAYEQYF. The DNA for the CDR3 is TGCGCCAGCAGCCAATCATTGGCTCCCGCCTACGAGCAGTACTTC.

The table lists this clone with a count of one. The chain is built from TRBV28 and TRBJ2-1; D is perhaps TRBD1 (6 bases). There are 14 residues in the CDR3. Germline V gene sequence: CDR1 MDHEN, CDR2 SYDVKM. V was trimmed by 2 bases and J by 3 bases, leaving 8 bases between them. DNA for the CDR3: TGTGCCAGCAGTTTACAGGGGTACTACAATGAGCAGTTCTTC. This translates into CASSLQGYYNEQFF.

This chain connects TRBV18 to TRBJ1-1; D might be TRBD1 (6 bases). Germline CDR1 reads KGHSH; CDR2 reads LQKENI. V was trimmed by 3 bases and J by 3 bases, leaving 11 bases between them. CDR3 length: 14 residues. The CDR3 region has the DNA TGTGCCAGCTCACCTCAAGGGGGGGACACTGAAGCTTTCTTT. Protein sequence: CASSPQGGDTEAFF.

The chain employs TRBV30 and TRBJ2-7; tentative D call: TRBD2 (5 bases). The germline V gene encodes CDR1 GTSNPN and CDR2 SVGIG (reference sequence). Trimming took off 3 bases at V and 4 bases at J, with 22 bases between the two ends. CDR3 length: 16 amino acids. Here the CDR3 reads CAWRALVGGTPYEQYF. CDR3 DNA sequence: TGTGCCTGGAGAGCACTGGTAGGAGGAACTCCGTACGAGCAGTACTTC. Full variable domain (missing parts from reference TRBV30 and TRBJ2-7): SQTIHQWPATLVQPVGSPLSLECTVEGTSNPNLYWYRQAAGRGLQLLFYSVGIGQISSEVPQNLSASRPQDRQFILSSKKLLLSDSGFYLCAWRALVGGTPYEQYFGPGTRLTVT.

The rearrangement uses TRBV5-6 and TRBJ1-5; unclear D gene. This CDR3 comprises 16 residues. Germline V CDR1 and CDR2: SGHDT, YYEEEE. Trimming took 2 bases from V and 0 from J, leaving 12 bases between them. CDR3 DNA sequence: TGTGCCAGCAGCTTAAAAGCCGATTATAGCAATCAGCCCCAGCATTTT. Its translation: CASSLKADYSNQPQHF.

This chain joins TRBV18 and TRBJ1-2; no reliable D call. With 6 bases removed from V and 0 bases from J, the gap between germline ends came to 14 bases. CDR1 and CDR2 (germline): KGHSH, LQKENI. This CDR3 contains 15 residues. Written as DNA, the CDR3 is TGTGCCAGCTCCCGGAACCCGGGGACTAACTATGGCTACACCTTC. Translation: CASSRNPGTNYGYTF.

The J gene is TRBJ2-1, the V gene TRBV4-2, with 8 positions matching TRBD2. This CDR3 comprises 17 residues. The junction had 5 bases not matched to a gene; V was cut back by 0 bases and J by 1 base. Germline CDR1 is LGHNA and CDR2 is YNFKEQ. The CDR3 bases are TGTGCCAGCAGCCAAGATAGCGGGAAAGGTTCCTACAATGAGCAGTTCTTC. Its protein product is CASSQDSGKGSYNEQFF.

This clone was observed once. The chain combines TRBV13 with TRBJ2-4; possible D gene TRBD2, 6 bases. V gave up 5 bases and J gave up 5 bases, with 16 bases separating them. CDR3 size: 15 residues. Germline CDR1 PRHDT, CDR2 FYEKMQ (reference sequence). The CDR3 protein is CASSRGGVLQNIQYF. For the CDR3, the DNA is TGTGCCAGCAGCCGAGGAGGGGTACTTCAAAACATTCAGTACTTC.

The chain employs TRBV6-6 and TRBJ2-7, with a tentative D call TRBD1 (5 bases). Trimming took off 8 bases at V and 5 bases at J, with 13 bases between the two ends. This CDR3 comprises 12 residues. The germline V gene encodes CDR1 MNHNY and CDR2 SVGAGI (reference sequence). In DNA form, the CDR3 reads TGTGCCAGCGGTAGACAGCGCCACGAGCAGTACTTC. This gives the protein CASGRQRHEQYF.

The chain links TRBV4-1 to TRBJ2-3, with TRBD1 identical over 7 bases. V gave up 3 bases and J gave up 6 bases; unmatched junction bases: 9. Germline V lookup: CDR1 MGHRA, CDR2 YSYEKL. The CDR3 spans 15 residues. The CDR3: CASSHVRGSSDTQYF. CDR3 nucleotide sequence: TGCGCCAGCAGCCATGTCAGGGGGAGTTCGGATACGCAGTATTTT.

A single count supports this clone. The rearrangement joins TRBV11-2 to TRBJ1-2, with D unresolved. Looked up from germline, CDR1 is SGHAT and CDR2 is FQNNGV. The V and J ends lost 2 bases and 11 bases respectively, with 21 bases between them. This CDR3 spans 15 amino acids. CDR3 loop: CASSLMRAGAAGYTF. The CDR3 DNA is TGTGCCAGCAGCTTAATGAGGGCTGGAGCCGCGGGGTACACCTTC.

This clone has just one count. The rearrangement links TRBV12-2 to TRBJ2-1; no check of the table's D call, TRBD1, against the DNA was made. TRBV12-2 is deemed a pseudogene. This CDR3 is 15 amino acids long. CDR3 DNA sequence: TGTGCAAGTCGCTTAGGAGACAGCCTATACAATGAGCAGTTCTTC. Protein product: CASRLGDSLYNEQFF.

The chain employs TRBV27 and TRBJ1-2, with TRBD1 identical over 9 bases. The CDR3 contains 15 residues. Germline lookup yields CDR1 MNHEY and CDR2 SMNVEV (reference sequence). V gave up 5 bases and J gave up 6 bases; unmatched junction bases: 10. For the CDR3, the DNA is TGTGCCAGCAGTCTTATACAGGGGGCAATGGATGGCTACACCTTC. Translated, it gives CASSLIQGAMDGYTF.

This clone is a singleton in its sample. The V gene is TRBV5-6, the J gene TRBJ2-1; 7 bases align to TRBD1. This CDR3 has 14 residues. Unmatched junction bases numbered 4, after V lost 0 bases and J lost 7 bases. Germline assignment: CDR1 SGHDT and CDR2 YYEEEE. CDR3 coding DNA: TGTGCCAGCAGCTTGGTGGGACAGAATAATGAGCAGTTCTTC. Translating gives CASSLVGQNNEQFF.

The CDR3 DNA reads as TGTGCCAGCAGTGAGTCTTGGACTACTAACTATGGCTACACCTTC. It is translated as CASSESWTTNYGYTF. The rearrangement links TRBV6-4 to TRBJ1-2, with no clear D. Germline CDR1 is MRHNA and CDR2 is SNTAGT. Trimming shortened V by 3 bases and J by 0 bases, and 11 bases separated the two germline ends. CDR3 size: 15 residues.

This clone was picked up one time. The chain employs TRBV18 and TRBJ2-7; 9 bases line up with TRBD2. The CDR3 has 18 residues. After removal of 3 bases from V and 3 bases from J, the junction contained 15 bases not matched to a gene. Germline V gives CDR1 KGHSH, CDR2 LQKENI. The CDR3 nucleotides read TGTGCCAGCTCACCCCGCGGGGCGGGAGGGCCTGAAGACTACGAGCAGTACTTC. Amino acid sequence: CASSPRGAGGPEDYEQYF.

The rearrangement joins TRBV13 to TRBJ2-7; a weak D match, TRBD2 (5 bases). Trimming took 3 bases from V and 7 from J, leaving 16 bases between them. The CDR3 totals 14 residues. Germline V CDR1 and CDR2: PRHDT, FYEKMQ (reference sequence). The CDR3 region is CASSLWTATWEQYF. DNA for the CDR3: TGTGCCAGCAGCTTGTGGACTGCTACTTGGGAGCAGTACTTC.

The V call is TRBV5-4, the J call TRBJ2-7; 8 bases are shared with TRBD2. Trimming cost V 2 bases and J 1 base; bases outside gene matches: 11. The germline gives CDR1 SGHNT, CDR2 YYREEE (reference sequence). The length of the CDR3 is 17 residues. The CDR3 spells CASSLSAGGRGSYEQYF. CDR3 nucleotide sequence: TGTGCCAGCAGCTTATCTGCGGGAGGAAGGGGATCCTACGAGCAGTACTTC.

The V call is TRBV29-1, the J call TRBJ1-1; perhaps TRBD1 as D (5 bases). The CDR3 extends over 13 amino acids. Germline-derived CDR1 and CDR2 are SQVTM and ANQGSEA. V lost 3 bases, J lost 0 bases, and 8 bases lay in between. The CDR3 nucleotides are TGCAGCGTTGAGGGGCCGCTGAACACTGAAGCTTTCTTT. This gives the protein CSVEGPLNTEAFF.

This clone came up once. The chain links TRBV5-1 to TRBJ1-1; TRBD1 matches at 8 bases. The V and J ends lost 3 bases and 4 bases, in that order; junction bases with no gene match: 11. Germline loops: CDR1 SGHRS, CDR2 YFSETQ. The CDR3 runs to 16 residues. CDR3 sequence: CASSSQGASGSTEAFF. CDR3 DNA: TGCGCCAGCAGCTCCCAGGGGGCATCGGGTAGCACTGAAGCTTTCTTT. Drawing the rest from reference TRBV5-1 and TRBJ1-1, the complete variable domain is KAGVTQTPRYLIKTRGQQVTLSCSPISGHRSVSWYQQTPGQGLQFLFEYFSETQRNKGNFPGRFSGRQFSNSRSEMNVSTLELGDSALYLCASSSQGASGSTEAFFGQGTRLTVV.